The T cell receptor (beta chain) under discussion was sequenced for a study of identical twins. Study conclusions and caveats: Rather than following the same donors, the conclusions depended on cross-sectional statistical analysis.

CDR1 and CDR2 (germline): SGHVS, FQNEAQ. V was trimmed by 3 bases and J by 7 bases, leaving 12 bases between them. The CDR3 extends over 14 amino acids. In this sample, this clonotype turned up a few times. Its target is not known. Using its own MiXCR run on the 5' RACE reads, TCRdb lists one record per CDR3 protein. The data contain about 530,000 distinct CDR3 sequences, 20% to 25% of them singletons. In addition, the sample was reused for a study of yellow fever vaccine responses in identical twins. That source adds: Twin vaccine T cell responses reportedly seemed partly convergent, partly personalized.

This clonotype originated in a woman between 18 and 30 years old in good health. The sequenced sample consisted of CD4+ T cells sorted from blood. The rearrangement uses TRBV7-8 and TRBJ2-2; D is perhaps TRBD1 (6 bases). The chain's CDR3 is CASSLATGRGELFF. In DNA form, the CDR3 reads TGTGCCAGCAGCTTGGCGACAGGTCGCGGGGAGCTGTTTTTT.